These 21 T cell receptor beta chains came from one sample sequenced in a study of blood T cell repertoires in COVID-19. The protocol was immunoSEQ multiplex PCR, while the TCRdb copy is restricted to in-frame clones and leaves out a portion. The table has about 480,000 clones, approximately 90% seen once; the top ten hold over 1.5%. Sequenced material: PBMCs or T cells enriched from blood (not recorded which). The receptors derive from a woman in her thirties or forties who had recovered from COVID-19.

V usage is TRBV10-1 and J usage is TRBJ1-1; D is undetermined. Between the trimmed V and J ends, which lost 2 bases and 1 base, there was a span of 8 bases. The V gene's germline CDR1 is WNHNN and CDR2 SYGVQD (reference sequence). The CDR3 runs to 14 residues. This CDR3 reads CASSEGGKNTEAFF. The CDR3 nucleotides are TGCGCCAGCAGTGAGGGAGGGAAGAACACTGAAGCTTTCTTT.

V and J are TRBV9 and TRBJ1-6; D is possibly TRBD1 (6 bases). CDR3 length: 13 amino acids. Per germline, CDR1 SGDLS and CDR2 YYNGEE. V was clipped by 0 bases and J by 14 bases, with 12 bases between them. Here the CDR3 DNA reads TGTGCCAGCAGCGTAGAGGGGGAAGTTACCCTCCACTTT. This encodes CASSVEGEVTLHF.

The V and J genes are TRBV7-9 and TRBJ2-1, with D maybe TRBD1 (5 bases). V was pared by 2 bases and J by 1 base, with 9 bases between. CDR1 and CDR2 (germline): SEHNR, FQNEAQ (reference sequence). This CDR3 spans 15 amino acids. The chain's CDR3 is CASSLSHRSYNEQFF. The CDR3 region has the DNA TGTGCCAGCAGCTTATCCCACAGGTCCTACAATGAGCAGTTCTTC.

The rearrangement joins TRBV4-3 to TRBJ1-1; no reliable D call. The germline V gene encodes CDR1 LGHNA and CDR2 YSLEER. The CDR3 is made up of 18 amino acids. The V end lost 1 base, the J end lost 2 bases, and 20 bases lay between the germline ends. The CDR3 bases are TGCGCCAGCAGCCAAGTCCATCTGAAGAGGTTTGGTAACACTGAAGCTTTCTTT. Translating gives CASSQVHLKRFGNTEAFF.

This clone has a handful of counts. This rearrangement joins TRBV20-1 to TRBJ2-1; maybe TRBD1 (6 bases). V lost 6 bases and J 10 bases, leaving 13 bases between the germline ends. From germline, CDR1 is DFQATT and CDR2 SNEGSKA (reference sequence). The CDR3 sequence is 11 residues long. CDR3 region: CSAASGHEQFF. The CDR3 bases are TGCAGTGCAGCCTCGGGACACGAGCAGTTCTTC.

The chain combines TRBV19 with TRBJ2-2, with D possibly TRBD1 on 6 matching bases. This CDR3 contains 14 residues. Germline V gene lookup returns CDR1 LNHDA and CDR2 SQIVND (reference sequence). Trimming removed 4 bases at V and 1 base at J, with 7 bases between. CDR3 in DNA: TGTGCCAGTAGTAAGACAGGGAACACCGGGGAGCTGTTTTTT. Amino acids: CASSKTGNTGELFF. Looking up the rest from reference TRBV19 and TRBJ2-2 gives the full variable domain: DGGITQSPKYLFRKEGQNVTLSCEQNLNHDAMYWYRQDPGQGLRLIYYSQIVNDFQKGDIAEGYSVSREKKESFPLTVTSAQKNPTAFYLCASSKTGNTGELFFGEGSRLTVL.

J is TRBJ1-1 and V is TRBV27; TRBD1 matches at 7 bases. There are 16 residues in the CDR3. Germline trimming cut 2 bases from V and 5 bases from J; bases unmatched to any gene: 11. Germline V gene data show CDR1 as MNHEY and CDR2 as SMNVEV (reference sequence). The CDR3 sequence is CASSLEGNRGETEAFF. CDR3 coding DNA: TGTGCCAGCAGTTTAGAGGGAAACAGGGGTGAGACTGAAGCTTTCTTT.

V and J are TRBV7-6 and TRBJ1-5; 7 bases map to TRBD1. Germline V gives CDR1 SGHVS, CDR2 FNYEAQ. Trimming removed 1 base from V and 1 base from J; junction bases left unmatched: 4. This CDR3 has 16 residues. CDR3 DNA sequence: TGTGCCAGCAGCTTAGGACAGGGTGGCAGCAATCAGCCCCAGCATTTT. Translated, it gives CASSLGQGGSNQPQHF.

J is TRBJ2-1 and V is TRBV19; TRBD2 matches at 7 bases. After removal of 7 bases from V and 2 bases from J, the junction contained 8 bases not matched to a gene. Germline V gives CDR1 LNHDA, CDR2 SQIVND (reference sequence). The CDR3 totals 15 residues. The CDR3 loop is CASNLAGDAYNEQFF. CDR3 sequence (DNA): TGTGCCAGTAACCTCGCGGGGGACGCCTACAATGAGCAGTTCTTC.

The chain has TRBV7-2 and TRBJ2-3, with TRBD2 matching 7 bases. The germline V gene encodes CDR1 SGHTA and CDR2 FQGNSA. Unmatched junction bases numbered 9, after V lost 7 bases and J lost 2 bases. This CDR3 has 15 residues. CDR3 in amino acids: CASTWGGSNTDTQYF. Written as DNA, the CDR3 is TGTGCCAGCACCTGGGGGGGATCGAACACAGATACGCAGTATTTT. Drawing the rest from reference TRBV7-2 and TRBJ2-3, the complete variable domain is GAGVSQSPSNKVTEKGKDVELRCDPISGHTALYWYRQSLGQGLEFLIYFQGNSAPDKSGLPSDRFSAERTGGSVSTLTIQRTQQEDSAVYLCASTWGGSNTDTQYFGPGTRLTVL.

This rearrangement joins TRBV11-2 to TRBJ1-5, with unresolved D. Trimming shortened V by 5 bases and J by 2 bases, and 13 bases separated the two germline ends. Germline CDR1 reads SGHAT; CDR2 reads FQNNGV. The CDR3 extends over 15 amino acids. The CDR3 DNA reads as TGTGCCAGCAGCCTCGGGGTTGGGGGCAATCAGCCCCAGCATTTT. Amino acid sequence: CASSLGVGGNQPQHF.

The V call is TRBV20-1, the J call TRBJ2-5; D gene ambiguous. The V and J ends lost 3 bases and 5 bases respectively, with 13 bases between them. CDR3 length: 13 residues. In germline, CDR1 is DFQATT, CDR2 SNEGSKA (reference sequence). The CDR3 protein is CSASPSAGETQYF. CDR3 nucleotides: TGCAGTGCTAGTCCCAGCGCCGGGGAGACCCAGTACTTC.

This chain connects TRBV6-5 to TRBJ1-2; unclear D gene. The CDR3 has 13 residues. CDR1 MNHEY and CDR2 SVGAGI come from the germline V gene. Trimming removed 2 bases at V and 4 bases at J, with 8 bases between. CDR3 region: CASSYRRSYGYTF. The CDR3 coding sequence is TGTGCCAGCAGTTACAGGCGGAGCTATGGCTACACCTTC.

The genes are TRBV28 and TRBJ2-7, with D tentatively TRBD2 (6 bases). CDR3 size: 14 residues. Germline lookup yields CDR1 MDHEN and CDR2 SYDVKM. Between the trimmed V and J ends, which lost 8 bases and 6 bases, there was a span of 20 bases. In DNA, the CDR3 is TGTGCCAGCCAGACGGGCGGGAACAGACCCGAGCAGTACTTC. Protein: CASQTGGNRPEQYF. Complete variable domain (other parts from reference TRBV28 and TRBJ2-7): DVKVTQSSRYLVKRTGEKVFLECVQDMDHENMFWYRQDPGLGLRLIYFSYDVKMKEKGDIPEGYSVSREKKERFSLILESASTNQTSMYLCASQTGGNRPEQYFGPGTRLTVT.

The gene calls are TRBV28 and TRBJ2-7; 7 positions match TRBD2. Germline CDR1 reads MDHEN; CDR2 reads SYDVKM. The trim removed 1 base at V and 0 bases at J, leaving 9 bases unmatched. This CDR3 comprises 17 residues. For the CDR3, the DNA is TGTGCCAGCAGTTTATTCGTCCTAGCGGAATACTCCTACGAGCAGTACTTC. It encodes CASSLFVLAEYSYEQYF.

V is TRBV10-1 and J is TRBJ2-1; no clear D gene. In germline, CDR1 is WNHNN, CDR2 SYGVQD (reference sequence). V shed 9 bases and J shed 8 bases, with 11 bases lying between them. This CDR3 is 11 amino acids long. CDR3 in amino acids: CARSPSHEQFF. Here the CDR3 DNA reads TGCGCCAGATCCCCTTCCCATGAGCAGTTCTTC.

The gene calls are TRBV6-1 and TRBJ1-2; 11 bases map to TRBD1. This CDR3 comprises 11 residues. Germline loops: CDR1 MNHNS, CDR2 SASEGT. CDR3 in amino acids: CGGGQGDGYTF. In nucleotides, the CDR3 is TGTGGCGGGGGACAGGGGGATGGCTACACCTTC.

This clone appeared a single time. The rearrangement links TRBV11-3 to TRBJ2-2; D possibly corresponds to TRBD2 (6 bases). V was trimmed by 8 bases and J by 4 bases, leaving 11 bases between them. This CDR3 is 13 amino acids long. Germline assignment: CDR1 SGHNT and CDR2 YENEEA. Written as DNA, the CDR3 is TGTGCCAGCCGCGGAGCGGGCACCGGGGAGCTGTTTTTT. As protein: CASRGAGTGELFF.

In nucleotides, the CDR3 is TGCAGCGCCGAGGCGGGACAGGCAAAGAACACTGAAGCTTTCTTT. Protein sequence: CSAEAGQAKNTEAFF. The gene calls are TRBV29-1 and TRBJ1-1, with 8 bases identical to TRBD1. Looked up from germline, CDR1 is SQVTM and CDR2 is ANQGSEA. The CDR3 is made up of 15 amino acids. Trimming took 7 bases from V and 1 from J; bases not matched to a gene: 11.

The chain couples TRBV7-9 to TRBJ2-1; 12 nucleotides align to TRBD2. The CDR3 is made up of 16 amino acids. CDR1 is SEHNR and CDR2 is FQNEAQ in the germline V gene (reference sequence). Trimming at V came to 5 bases and at J to 7 bases, leaving 9 bases not matched to a gene. For the CDR3, the DNA is TGTGCCAGCAGCCTGCCCGGGACTAGCGGGCGAAATGAGCAGTTCTTC. Its protein product is CASSLPGTSGRNEQFF. The full variable domain, completed using reference TRBV7-9 and TRBJ2-1, is DTGVSQNPRHKITKRGQNVTFRCDPISEHNRLYWYRQTLGQGPEFLTYFQNEAQLEKSRLLSDRFSAERPKGSFSTLEIQRTEQGDSAMYLCASSLPGTSGRNEQFFGPGTRLTVL.

The gene calls are TRBV5-1 and TRBJ1-1; D is ambiguous. Germline-derived CDR1 and CDR2 are SGHRS and YFSETQ. CDR3 length: 12 residues. Trimming took off 4 bases at V and 3 bases at J, with 7 bases between the two ends. The CDR3 spells CASSDGDTEAFF. The CDR3 nucleotides are TGCGCCAGCAGCGACGGGGACACTGAAGCTTTCTTT.